This T cell receptor (beta chain) originates from a study of identical twins (dated by TCRdb to about 2016). With respect to the entire study: To test whether fetal clonotypes persist, the study used deep sequencing on TCR alpha and beta repertoires from monozygotic twins, unrelated adults of various ages, and cord blood. To rule out contamination, the twin experiments were replicated at different times with different library preparation protocols.

All donors were healthy Caucasians. A note on this clonotype: Its recognized antigen is unknown. No much larger clone is present one base from it, and per-base qualities are unavailable.

According to the germline V gene, CDR1 reads MNHEY and CDR2 reads SVGAGI. V is cut back by 2 bases and J by 3 bases, with 2 bases in the junction unmatched. The CDR3 starts with the cysteine, ends with the phenylalanine, and has 15 residues. Only the CDR3 region is kept as DNA, spanning 45 bases read in frame from base 1. The library was built by means of 5' RACE. Instrument used: Illumina HiSeq 2000. Template switching added a universal primer binding site, and the final cDNA carried a unique molecular identifier that allowed TCR cDNA molecules to be counted accurately. Specific primers in the conserved constant-segment region were used to synthesize first-strand cDNA for the TCR alpha and beta chains. To control for contamination, every cDNA library carried two barcodes: a SMART-Mk sample barcode plus Illumina barcodes. TruSeq adapter sequences along with Illumina sample barcodes were introduced in two successive PCR steps. The TCR alpha and beta cDNA libraries were sequenced on the Illumina HiSeq platform using custom primers. The published analysis was carried out like this. Unique molecular identifiers were extracted from raw reads with MiGEC, and CDR3 positions were determined with MiXCR. Recombination models were inferred per individual with the repgenHMM and IGoR tools using an EM algorithm. Shared clonotypes were analyzed with the tcR package in R, and sharing was normalized by the product of cloneset sizes. To study raw recombination free of thymic and clonal selection effects, out-of-frame nonproductive sequences were analyzed. TCRdb cleaned the public reads at Q25 with fastp, built clones with MiXCR and kept in-frame beta chains. Rows merge per CDR3 protein into single entries with the most common DNA and genes. The V and J calls and clone size are TCRdb's, not the authors'. For this sample there are 1.5 million or so distinct CDR3 sequences; more than 30% appear just once. The ten largest make up over 0.25% of the sample.

Results the study describes overall, beyond this receptor: Invariant T cells such as MAIT and iNKT could partly confound zero-insertion analyses, although diverse VJ usage argued against such confounding for most clonotypes. Because the same donors could not be followed over many years, the conclusions relied on cross-sectional statistical analysis. Compared with coincidental sharing between unrelated individuals, an excess of low generation-probability sequences was observed among out-of-frame TCR alpha sequences shared between twins. In beta out-of-frame sequences, excess twin sharing was weaker, because having fewer shared sequences lowered the signal-to-noise ratio. Recombination models systematically underestimated out-of-frame TCR alpha sharing in monozygotic twins but agreed with sharing between unrelated individuals. Abundant cord blood beta clonotypes carried fewer insertions; young adult naive repertoires showed a weaker similar trend, while memory repertoires showed none.

This TCR came from a newborn girl in good health. Specimen: cord blood. Recombination linked TRBV6-5 to TRBJ1-5, with 9 bases aligning to TRBD1. In nucleotide form, the sequence is TGTGCCAGCAGTTACGGGACAGGGCTCAATCAGCCCCAGCATTTT. Translated, this is CASSYGTGLNQPQHF.